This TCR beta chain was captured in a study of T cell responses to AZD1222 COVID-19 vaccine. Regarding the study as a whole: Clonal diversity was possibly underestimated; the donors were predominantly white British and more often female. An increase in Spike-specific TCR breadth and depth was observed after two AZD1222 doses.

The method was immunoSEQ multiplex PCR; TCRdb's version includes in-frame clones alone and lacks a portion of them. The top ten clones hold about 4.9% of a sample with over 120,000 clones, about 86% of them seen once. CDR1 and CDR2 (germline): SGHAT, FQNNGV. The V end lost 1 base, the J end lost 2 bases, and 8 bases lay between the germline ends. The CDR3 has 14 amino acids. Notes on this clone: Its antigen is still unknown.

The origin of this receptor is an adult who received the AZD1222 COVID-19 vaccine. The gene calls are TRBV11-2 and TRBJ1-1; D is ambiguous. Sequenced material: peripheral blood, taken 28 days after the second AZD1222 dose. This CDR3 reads CASSLAGGNTEAFF. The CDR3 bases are TGTGCCAGCAGCTTAGCGGGCGGAAACACTGAAGCTTTCTTT. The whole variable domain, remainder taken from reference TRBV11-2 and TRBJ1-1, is EAGVAQSPRYKIIEKRQSVAFWCNPISGHATLYWYQQILGQGPKLLIQFQNNGVVDDSQLPKDRFSAERLKGVDSTLKIQPAKLEDSAVYLCASSLAGGNTEAFFGQGTRLTVV.